This T cell receptor beta chain was found in a study of blood T cell repertoires in COVID-19. Turning to the study itself: The study drew acute and convalescent COVID-19 samples from the United States, Italy and Spain. From T cells, B-cell-depleted T cells, or PBMCs came the material, which was cDNA or gDNA.

CDR3 length equals 14 residues. The germline V and J ends were trimmed by 0 bases and 2 bases, with 7 bases remaining between them. From germline, CDR1 is LNHNV and CDR2 YYDKDF (reference sequence). This clone occurred once. Other DNA sequences in the sample encode the same CDR3. How the authors handled the data: Estimation of nucleated cell counts relied on the amplification of reference gene primers. Here immunoSEQ multiplex PCR was the method, and the copy in TCRdb shows in-frame clones only, minus some. V and J calls and clone size are given by that table; D and trimming were obtained from the DNA. The sample includes about 250,000 clones, roughly nine tenths seen only once; the top ten take under 2%.

The clonotype originates from an older woman who had recovered from COVID-19. The chain couples TRBV15 to TRBJ1-2; a possible D gene is TRBD1 (5 bases). Sequencing was done on a sample of peripheral blood. The CDR3 DNA reads TGTGCCACCAGCAGAGACCGGGGGAACTATGGCTACACCTTC. Translation gives CATSRDRGNYGYTF.